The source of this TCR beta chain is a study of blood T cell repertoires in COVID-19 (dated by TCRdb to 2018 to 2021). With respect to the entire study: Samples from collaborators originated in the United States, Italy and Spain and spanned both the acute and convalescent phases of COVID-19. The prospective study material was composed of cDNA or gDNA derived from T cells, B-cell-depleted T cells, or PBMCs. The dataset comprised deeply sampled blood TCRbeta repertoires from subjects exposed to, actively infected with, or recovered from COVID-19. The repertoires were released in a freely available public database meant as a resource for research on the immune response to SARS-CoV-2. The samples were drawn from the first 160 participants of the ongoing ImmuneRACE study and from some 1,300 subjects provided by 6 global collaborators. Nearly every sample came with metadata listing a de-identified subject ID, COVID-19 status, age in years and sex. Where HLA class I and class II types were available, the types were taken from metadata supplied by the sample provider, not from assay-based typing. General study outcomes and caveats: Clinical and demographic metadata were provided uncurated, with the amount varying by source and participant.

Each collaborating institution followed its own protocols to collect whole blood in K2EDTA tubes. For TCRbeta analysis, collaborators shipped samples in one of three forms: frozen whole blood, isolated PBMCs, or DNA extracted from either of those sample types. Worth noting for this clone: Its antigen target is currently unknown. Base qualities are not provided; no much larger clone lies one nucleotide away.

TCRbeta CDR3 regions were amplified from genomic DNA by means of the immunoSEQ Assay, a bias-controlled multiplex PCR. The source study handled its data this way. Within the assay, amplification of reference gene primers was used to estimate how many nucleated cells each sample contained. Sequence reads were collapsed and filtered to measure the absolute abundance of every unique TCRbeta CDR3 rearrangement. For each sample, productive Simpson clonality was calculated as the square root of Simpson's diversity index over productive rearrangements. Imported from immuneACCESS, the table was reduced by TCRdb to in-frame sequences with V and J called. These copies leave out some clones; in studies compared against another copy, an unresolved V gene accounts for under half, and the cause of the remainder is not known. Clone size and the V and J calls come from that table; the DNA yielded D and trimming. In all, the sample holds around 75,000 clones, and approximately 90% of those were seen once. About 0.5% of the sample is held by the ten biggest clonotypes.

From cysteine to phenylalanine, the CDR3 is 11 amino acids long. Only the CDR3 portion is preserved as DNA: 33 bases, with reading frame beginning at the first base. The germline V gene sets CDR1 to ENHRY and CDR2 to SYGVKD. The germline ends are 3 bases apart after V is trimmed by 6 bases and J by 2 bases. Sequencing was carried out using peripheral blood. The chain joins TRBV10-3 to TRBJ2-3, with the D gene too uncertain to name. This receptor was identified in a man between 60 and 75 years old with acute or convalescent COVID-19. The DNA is TGTGCCATCAGATACACAGATACGCAGTATTTT. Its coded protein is CAIRYTDTQYF.